The 18 T cell receptor beta chains below were found in one sample sequenced in a study of tumor T cells in aggressive B-cell lymphoma. Measured with immunoSEQ multiplex PCR; TCRdb has only the in-frame clones, and not every one. The sample contains some 1,600 clones, 93% of which appear only once. Sequenced sample: tumor tissue. These receptors were obtained from an adult with diffuse large B cell lymphoma.

The V call is TRBV4-1, the J call TRBJ2-7; 8 bases are a match to TRBD1. V shed 1 base and J 4 bases; nucleotides not matched to a gene: 9. The germline gives CDR1 MGHRA, CDR2 YSYEKL. This CDR3 is 16 amino acids long. The CDR3 DNA sequence: TGCGCCAGCAGCCAAGGTGGTCAGGGGGCGAAGTACGAGCAGTACTTC. The encoded protein is CASSQGGQGAKYEQYF.

This chain uses TRBV6-5 with TRBJ2-1, with 7 positions matching TRBD1. The junction had 5 bases not matched to a gene; V was cut back by 6 bases and J by 0 bases. The CDR3 consists of 15 residues. Germline CDR1 and CDR2: MNHEY and SVGAGI. In DNA, the CDR3 is TGTGCCAGCAGCCTCTCAGGGGGCTCCTACAATGAGCAGTTCTTC. Translated: CASSLSGGSYNEQFF.

This rearrangement joins TRBV19 to TRBJ1-5; D perhaps matches TRBD1 (6 bases). The CDR3 is made up of 15 amino acids. Germline assignment: CDR1 LNHDA and CDR2 SQIVND (reference sequence). V lost 0 bases and J 3 bases, leaving 9 bases between the germline ends. The CDR3 is CASSIDQGYNQPQHF. The CDR3 DNA sequence: TGTGCCAGTAGTATAGATCAGGGGTACAATCAGCCCCAGCATTTT.

This clone was recorded only once. CDR3: CASSLYGPGGPGANVLTF. DNA of the CDR3: TGTGCCAGCAGCTTATATGGTCCGGGGGGACCTGGGGCCAACGTCCTGACTTTC. The V and J genes are TRBV7-2 and TRBJ2-6; 7 positions match TRBD2. Germline V CDR1 and CDR2: SGHTA, FQGNSA. V lost 2 bases and J lost 2; bases outside the gene matches: 9. This CDR3 is 18 amino acids long.

Details on this clone: One end of the junction is discordant with germline, which a read error may explain. The CDR3 region has the DNA TGCGCCAGTAGCCATTCCGGAGGGAATGAGCAGTTCTTC. Protein: CASSHSGGNEQFF. This chain joins TRBV4-1 and TRBJ2-1; D is perhaps TRBD2 (6 bases). This CDR3 contains 13 residues. Germline V gives CDR1 MGHRA, CDR2 YSYEKL.

This chain links TRBV7-2 with TRBJ1-5; 9 bases map to TRBD1. Looked up from germline, CDR1 is SGHTA and CDR2 is FQGNSA. With 6 bases clipped from V and 4 bases from J, the junction kept 10 bases outside the gene matches. The CDR3 consists of 16 residues. CDR3 coding DNA: TGTGCCAGCAGTTACGAGGGACAGGGCGGGAATCAGCCCCAGCATTTT. It encodes CASSYEGQGGNQPQHF.

V usage is TRBV5-1 and J usage is TRBJ2-2, with a weak D call TRBD1 (5 bases). Germline CDR1 SGHRS, CDR2 YFSETQ. The CDR3 covers 14 residues. Trimming stripped 3 bases from V and 0 bases from J, with 6 bases between. CDR3 in amino acids: CASSSTANTGELFF. Written as DNA, the CDR3 is TGCGCCAGCAGCTCGACAGCGAACACCGGGGAGCTGTTTTTT.

In this sample, this clone turned up once. The chain carries TRBV18 and TRBJ2-1; no clear D. The CDR3 consists of 16 residues. V lost 3 bases and J 6 bases, leaving 18 bases between the germline ends. The germline V gene encodes CDR1 KGHSH and CDR2 LQKENI. This chain's CDR3 is CASSPLPMAHANEQFF. The CDR3 DNA follows: TGTGCCAGCTCACCCCTCCCGATGGCCCACGCCAATGAGCAGTTCTTC.

The rearrangement uses TRBV28 and TRBJ1-3, with 7 bases aligning to TRBD1. This CDR3 contains 15 residues. V dropped 3 bases and J dropped 0; count of bases not matched to a gene: 2. Germline lookup yields CDR1 MDHEN and CDR2 SYDVKM. The DNA for the CDR3 is TGTGCCAGCAGTTTGGGACAGATCTCTGGAAACACCATATATTTT. This codes for CASSLGQISGNTIYF.

The gene calls are TRBV11-1 and TRBJ1-1; D gene uncertain. CDR3 length equals 13 residues. The germline gives CDR1 SGHAT, CDR2 FQDESV (reference sequence). Trimming cost V 6 bases and J 1 base, with 9 bases left between them. This CDR3 reads CASRRQTNTEAFF. The CDR3 DNA is TGTGCCAGCAGGAGGCAAACGAACACTGAAGCTTTCTTT.

The V and J genes are TRBV6-5 and TRBJ2-5; tentatively, D is TRBD1 (5 bases). The germline V gene has CDR1 MNHEY and CDR2 SVGAGI. This CDR3 has 14 residues. Trimming cost V 2 bases and J 2 bases, with 9 bases left between them. The CDR3 DNA reads TGTGCCAGCAGTTACAATGGGGCACAAGAGACCCAGTACTTC. Protein: CASSYNGAQETQYF.

The chain has TRBV6-5 and TRBJ1-6; no reliable D call. The length of the CDR3 is 14 residues. Germline CDR1 is MNHEY and CDR2 is SVGAGI. V dropped 5 bases and J dropped 7 bases, with 12 bases sitting between them. CDR3 sequence (DNA): TGTGCCAGCAGTGAACAGATCTTGAATTCACCCCTCCACTTT. Its protein is CASSEQILNSPLHF.

The chain joins TRBV4-3 to TRBJ2-5; 7 bases are a match to TRBD1. Germline CDR1 reads LGHNA; CDR2 reads YSLEER. This CDR3 comprises 16 residues. Trimming at V came to 2 bases and at J to 5 bases, leaving 11 bases not matched to a gene. The CDR3 bases are TGCGCCAGCAGCCAAATGAACAGGGGTCCAGGGGAGACCCAGTACTTC. It is translated as CASSQMNRGPGETQYF.

This clone came up a few times. This chain joins TRBV30 and TRBJ2-7; D is perhaps TRBD1 (6 bases). The CDR3 is made up of 13 amino acids. Germline CDR1 GTSNPN, CDR2 SVGIG (reference sequence). The germline V and J ends were trimmed by 5 bases and 5 bases, with 16 bases remaining between them. As DNA, the CDR3 is TGTGCCTGGGAAAGGGGGACAACGAACGAGCAGTACTTC. It codes for CAWERGTTNEQYF.

This chain links TRBV6-1 with TRBJ1-4; D call uncertain. V lost 5 bases and J 8 bases, leaving 15 bases between the germline ends. The CDR3 sequence is 14 residues long. CDR1 and CDR2 (germline): MNHNS, SASEGT. CDR3 loop: CASSPGGREEKLFF. The CDR3 nucleotides read TGTGCCAGCAGTCCCGGCGGAAGGGAGGAAAAACTGTTTTTT.

The rearrangement uses TRBV15 and TRBJ2-2; TRBD2 matches 9 bases. Germline V CDR1 and CDR2: LNHNV, YYDKDF (reference sequence). CDR3 size: 16 residues. Trimming cost V 5 bases and J 4 bases; bases outside gene matches: 8. The CDR3 here is CATSPRLAVGTGELFF. CDR3 sequence (DNA): TGTGCCACCAGCCCTCGACTAGCGGTTGGCACCGGGGAGCTGTTTTTT.

V usage is TRBV5-1 and J usage is TRBJ2-2; 7 positions match TRBD1. V was pared by 5 bases and J by 3 bases, with 7 bases of the junction left unmatched. Germline lookup yields CDR1 SGHRS and CDR2 YFSETQ. The CDR3 spans 15 residues. This chain's CDR3 is CASRVTTGYTGELFF. DNA of the CDR3: TGCGCCAGCAGGGTAACGACAGGGTACACCGGGGAGCTGTTTTTT.

The genes are TRBV6-5 and TRBJ2-5, with no clear D. The ends were cut back, 4 bases at V and 2 bases at J, with 8 bases in the middle. The CDR3 is 13 residues long. Germline CDR1 MNHEY, CDR2 SVGAGI. The CDR3 sequence is CASSWHAQETQYF. In DNA form, the CDR3 reads TGTGCCAGCAGTTGGCACGCACAAGAGACCCAGTACTTC.